This T cell receptor beta chain was identified in a study of cytotoxic CD8 clonotypes in ibrutinib-treated CLL. Clones were read by immunoSEQ multiplex PCR, and TCRdb kept only the in-frame ones, dropping some. This sample has just over 200,000 clones, with 79% found just once. The V gene's germline CDR1 is MDHEN and CDR2 SYDVKM. Trimming cost V 3 bases and J 7 bases; bases outside gene matches: 15. The CDR3 runs 17 residues. Sequencing used PBMCs, obtained after 12 months of ibrutinib treatment. The chain recombines TRBV28 with TRBJ2-1, with 7 bases matching TRBD2. This clonotype was sampled from a human donor with chronic lymphocytic leukemia. CDR3 protein: CASSLARVWTRANEQFF. For the CDR3, the DNA is TGTGCCAGCAGTTTGGCCCGTGTCTGGACTAGAGCTAATGAGCAGTTCTTC.